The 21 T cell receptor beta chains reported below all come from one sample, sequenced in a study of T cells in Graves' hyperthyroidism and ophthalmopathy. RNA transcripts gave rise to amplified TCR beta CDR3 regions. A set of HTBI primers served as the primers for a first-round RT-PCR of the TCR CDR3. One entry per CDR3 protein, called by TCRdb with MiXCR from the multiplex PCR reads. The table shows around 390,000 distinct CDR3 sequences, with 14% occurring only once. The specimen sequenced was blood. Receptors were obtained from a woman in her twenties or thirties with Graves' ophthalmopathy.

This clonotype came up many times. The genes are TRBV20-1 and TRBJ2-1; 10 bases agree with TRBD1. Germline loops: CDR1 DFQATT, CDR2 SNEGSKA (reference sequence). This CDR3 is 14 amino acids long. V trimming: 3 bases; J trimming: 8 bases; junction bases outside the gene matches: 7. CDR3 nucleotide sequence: TGCAGTGCTAGCCGGGGACAGGGGAAGGATGAGCAGTTCTTC. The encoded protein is CSASRGQGKDEQFF.

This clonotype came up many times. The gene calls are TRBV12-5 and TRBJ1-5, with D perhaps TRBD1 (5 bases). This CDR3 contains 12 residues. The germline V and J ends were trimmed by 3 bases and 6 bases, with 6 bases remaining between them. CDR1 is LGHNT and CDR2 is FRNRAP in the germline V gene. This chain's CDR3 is CASGFGGQPQHF. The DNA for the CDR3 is TGTGCTAGTGGTTTCGGGGGTCAGCCCCAGCATTTT.

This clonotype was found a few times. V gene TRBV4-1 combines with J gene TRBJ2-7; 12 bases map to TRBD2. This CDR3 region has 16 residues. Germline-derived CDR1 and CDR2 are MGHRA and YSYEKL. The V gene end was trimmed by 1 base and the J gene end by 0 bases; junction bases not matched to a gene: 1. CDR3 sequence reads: CASSQASGGVSYEQYF. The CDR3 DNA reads TGCGCCAGCAGCCAAGCTAGCGGGGGGGTCTCCTACGAGCAGTACTTC.

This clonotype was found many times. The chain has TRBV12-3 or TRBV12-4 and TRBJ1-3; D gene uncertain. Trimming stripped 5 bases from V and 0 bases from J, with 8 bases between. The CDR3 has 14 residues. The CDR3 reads CASSLLSSGNTIYF. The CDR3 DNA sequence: TGTGCCAGCAGTCTCTTGAGCTCTGGAAACACCATATATTTT.

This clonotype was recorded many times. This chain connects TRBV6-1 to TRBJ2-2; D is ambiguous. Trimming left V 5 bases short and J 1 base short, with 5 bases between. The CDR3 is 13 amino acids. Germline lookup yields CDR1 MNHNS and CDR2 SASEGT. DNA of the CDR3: TGTGCCAGCAGTCCGCGGAACACCGGGGAGCTGTTTTTT. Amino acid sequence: CASSPRNTGELFF.

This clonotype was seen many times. In DNA form, the CDR3 reads TGTGCCACCAGCAGAGACACCGGGACAGGGTCTGCCCTCCACTTT. Encoded protein: CATSRDTGTGSALHF. The genes are TRBV15 and TRBJ1-6, with 9 positions matching TRBD1. The CDR3 contains 15 residues. Germline CDR1 and CDR2: LNHNV and YYDKDF (reference sequence). V shed 0 bases and J 14 bases; nucleotides not matched to a gene: 8.

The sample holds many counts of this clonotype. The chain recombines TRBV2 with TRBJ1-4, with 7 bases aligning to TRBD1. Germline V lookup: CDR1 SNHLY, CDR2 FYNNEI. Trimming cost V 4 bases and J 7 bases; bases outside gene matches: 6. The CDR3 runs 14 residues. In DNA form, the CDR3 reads TGTGCCAGCAGTGGACAGGGCGGACGTGAAAAACTGTTTTTT. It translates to CASSGQGGREKLFF. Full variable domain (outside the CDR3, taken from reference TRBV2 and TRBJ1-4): EPEVTQTPSHQVTQMGQEVILRCVPISNHLYFYWYRQILGQKVEFLVSFYNNEISEKSEIFDDQFSVERPDGSNFTLKIRSTKLEDSAMYFCASSGQGGREKLFFGSGTQLSVL.

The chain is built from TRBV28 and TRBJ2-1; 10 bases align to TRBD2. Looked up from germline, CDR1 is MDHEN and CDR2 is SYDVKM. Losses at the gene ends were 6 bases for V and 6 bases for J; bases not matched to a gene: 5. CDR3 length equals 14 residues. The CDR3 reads CASRPSGGFNEQFF. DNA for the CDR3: TGTGCCAGCAGACCTAGCGGGGGATTCAATGAGCAGTTCTTC.

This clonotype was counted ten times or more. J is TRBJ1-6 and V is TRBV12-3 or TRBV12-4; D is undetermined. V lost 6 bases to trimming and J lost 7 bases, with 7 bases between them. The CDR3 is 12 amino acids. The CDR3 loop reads CASSRQNSPLHF. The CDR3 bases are TGTGCCAGCAGCCGTCAGAATTCACCCCTCCACTTT.

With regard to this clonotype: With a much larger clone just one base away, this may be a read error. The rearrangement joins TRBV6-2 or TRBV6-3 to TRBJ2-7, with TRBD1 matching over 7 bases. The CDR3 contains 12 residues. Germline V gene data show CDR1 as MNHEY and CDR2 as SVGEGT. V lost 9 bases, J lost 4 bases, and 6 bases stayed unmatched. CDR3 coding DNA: TGTGCCAGAAGTGGGACAGAGTACGAGCAGTACTTC. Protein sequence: CARSGTEYEQYF.

The CDR3 nucleotides are TGTGCCAGCAGTGAAGTCTATGACAGGAGCGACATTCAGTACTTC. This encodes CASSEVYDRSDIQYF. This rearrangement joins TRBV6-1 to TRBJ2-4, with D tentatively TRBD1 (6 bases). The CDR3 extends over 15 amino acids. Trimming pared 1 base from V and 8 bases from J, leaving 15 bases between. Germline assignment: CDR1 MNHNS and CDR2 SASEGT.

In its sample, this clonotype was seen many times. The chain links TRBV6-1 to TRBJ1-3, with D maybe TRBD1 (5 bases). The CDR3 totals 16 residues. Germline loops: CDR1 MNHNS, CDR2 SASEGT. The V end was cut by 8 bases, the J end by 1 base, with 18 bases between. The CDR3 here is CASRMGMGDSGNTIYF. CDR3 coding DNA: TGTGCCAGCCGAATGGGTATGGGGGATTCTGGAAACACCATATATTTT.

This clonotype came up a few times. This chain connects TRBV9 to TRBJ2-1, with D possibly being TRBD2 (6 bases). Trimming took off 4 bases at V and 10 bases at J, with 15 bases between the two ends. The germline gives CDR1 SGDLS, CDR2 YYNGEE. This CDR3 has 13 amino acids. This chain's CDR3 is CASSRGGAGEQFF. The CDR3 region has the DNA TGTGCCAGCAGCCGGGGCGGGGCTGGGGAGCAGTTCTTC.

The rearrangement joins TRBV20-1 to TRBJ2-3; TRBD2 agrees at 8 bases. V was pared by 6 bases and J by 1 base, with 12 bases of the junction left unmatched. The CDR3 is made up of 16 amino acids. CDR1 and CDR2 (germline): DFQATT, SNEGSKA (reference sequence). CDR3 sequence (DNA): TGCAGTGCGCCGGGACTAGGCGAACCGGGCACAGATACGCAGTATTTT. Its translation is CSAPGLGEPGTDTQYF.

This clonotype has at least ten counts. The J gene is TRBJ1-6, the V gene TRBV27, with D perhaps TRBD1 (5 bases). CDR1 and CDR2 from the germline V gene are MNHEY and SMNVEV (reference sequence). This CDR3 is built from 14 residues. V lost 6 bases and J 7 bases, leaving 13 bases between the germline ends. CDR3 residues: CASRLGHTNSPLHF. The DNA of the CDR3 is TGTGCCAGCAGGCTTGGACATACCAATTCACCCCTCCACTTT.

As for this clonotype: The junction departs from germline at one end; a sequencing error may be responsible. CDR3 region: CASTQGGANEQFF. Here the CDR3 DNA reads TGTGCCAGCACCCAAGGGGGGGCGAATGAGCAGTTCTTC. The V gene is TRBV14, the J gene TRBJ2-1; a possible D gene is TRBD2 (7 bases). The CDR3 runs to 13 residues. CDR1 is SGHDN, CDR2 FVKESK, per germline.

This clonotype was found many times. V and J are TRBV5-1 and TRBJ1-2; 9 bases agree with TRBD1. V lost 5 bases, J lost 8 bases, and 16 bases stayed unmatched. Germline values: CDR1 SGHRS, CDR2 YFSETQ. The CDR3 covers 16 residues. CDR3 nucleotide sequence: TGCGCCAGCAGTTTGCCCCCGGGACAGGGCTCTTGGGGCTACACCTTC. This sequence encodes CASSLPPGQGSWGYTF.

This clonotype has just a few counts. The CDR3 DNA reads TGTGCCAGTAGTAAACCGGGACAGGGCTCCACTCGTACAACCTACAATGAGCAGTTCTTC. Residues: CASSKPGQGSTRTTYNEQFF. This rearrangement joins TRBV19 to TRBJ2-1; 9 bases map to TRBD1. CDR1 and CDR2 (germline): LNHDA, SQIVND (reference sequence). V was clipped by 4 bases and J by 2 bases; unmatched bases: 18. The CDR3 consists of 20 residues.

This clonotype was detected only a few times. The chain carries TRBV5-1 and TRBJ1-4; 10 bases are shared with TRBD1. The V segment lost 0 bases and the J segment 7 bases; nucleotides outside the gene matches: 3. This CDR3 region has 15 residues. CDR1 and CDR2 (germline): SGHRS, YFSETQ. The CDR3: CASSLVGQGSEKLFF. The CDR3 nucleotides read TGCGCCAGCAGCTTGGTGGGACAGGGGAGTGAAAAACTGTTTTTT.

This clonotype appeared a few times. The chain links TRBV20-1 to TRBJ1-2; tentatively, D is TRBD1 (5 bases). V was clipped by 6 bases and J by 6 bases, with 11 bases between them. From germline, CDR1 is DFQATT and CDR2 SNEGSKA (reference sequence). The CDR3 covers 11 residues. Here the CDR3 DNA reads TGCAGTGCGTTGGGGCTCGATGGCTACACCTTC. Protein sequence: CSALGLDGYTF.

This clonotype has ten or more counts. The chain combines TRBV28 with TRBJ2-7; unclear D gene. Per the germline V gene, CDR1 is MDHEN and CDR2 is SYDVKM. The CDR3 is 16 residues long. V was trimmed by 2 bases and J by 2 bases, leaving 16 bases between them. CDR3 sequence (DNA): TGTGCCAGCAGTTTAAGATGGTTCCAAGGGACCTACGAGCAGTACTTC. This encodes CASSLRWFQGTYEQYF.